The next 13 T cell receptor beta chains were all read from a single sample in a study of blood T cell repertoires in COVID-19. Assay used: immunoSEQ multiplex PCR; TCRdb lists only in-frame clones, some missing. Among 130,000 or so clones listed, more than 75% were seen once. The sample was peripheral blood. These TCRs come from a human donor in a cohort sampled during active COVID-19.

This clone was found a few times. This rearrangement joins TRBV6-1 to TRBJ2-7, with no clear D. The V gene's germline CDR1 is MNHNS and CDR2 SASEGT. This CDR3 is 13 amino acids long. V was cut by 3 bases and J by 2 bases, with 8 bases left in between. The CDR3 here is CASSDSNTYEQYF. As DNA, the CDR3 is TGTGCCAGCAGTGATAGTAATACCTACGAGCAGTACTTC.

This clone was seen just once. The chain has TRBV5-1 and TRBJ2-3; 9 bases match TRBD2. From germline, CDR1 is SGHRS and CDR2 YFSETQ. The ends lost 3 bases at V and 2 bases at J; junction bases unmatched: 13. This CDR3 has 18 residues. CDR3 residues: CASSSLPGRGGNTDTQYF. The CDR3 DNA reads as TGCGCCAGCAGCTCCCTTCCGGGGCGGGGGGGTAACACAGATACGCAGTATTTT.

This clone was found once. The rearrangement links TRBV28 to TRBJ1-6; D unresolved. This CDR3 is built from 14 residues. Germline CDR1 and CDR2: MDHEN and SYDVKM. The ends were cut back, 8 bases at V and 0 bases at J, with 8 bases in the middle. The CDR3 sequence: CASDLSSYNSPLHF. CDR3 DNA sequence: TGTGCCAGCGATTTGAGCTCCTATAATTCACCCCTCCACTTT.

This chain connects TRBV10-3 to TRBJ2-7, with D perhaps matching TRBD1 (6 bases). Germline-derived CDR1 and CDR2 are ENHRY and SYGVKD. The length of the CDR3 is 15 residues. Trimming took 3 bases from V and 2 from J, leaving 14 bases between them. The CDR3 sequence: CAISDSRGDPYEQYF. The CDR3 DNA reads as TGTGCCATCAGTGATTCCAGGGGAGATCCCTACGAGCAGTACTTC.

V gene TRBV2 combines with J gene TRBJ1-1, with a tentative D call TRBD1 (5 bases). V was pared by 0 bases and J by 0 bases, with 11 bases between. The CDR3 contains 16 residues. Per the germline V gene, CDR1 is SNHLY and CDR2 is FYNNEI. The CDR3 reads CASSEALPGMNTEAFF. In nucleotides, the CDR3 is TGTGCCAGCAGTGAAGCGCTTCCAGGGATGAACACTGAAGCTTTCTTT.

The rearrangement links TRBV6-5 to TRBJ2-7, with TRBD1 identical over 8 bases. Germline values: CDR1 MNHEY, CDR2 SVGAGI. This CDR3 region has 15 residues. V was clipped by 7 bases and J by 2 bases; unmatched bases: 10. The chain's CDR3 is CASKPSRTGPYEQYF. As DNA, the CDR3 is TGTGCCAGCAAACCGTCAAGGACAGGGCCCTACGAGCAGTACTTC.

J is TRBJ2-7 and V is TRBV5-1; 11 positions match TRBD1. The CDR3 has 15 residues. The V and J ends lost 4 bases and 6 bases, in that order; junction bases with no gene match: 9. Germline values: CDR1 SGHRS, CDR2 YFSETQ. The CDR3: CASSGTGTGGSEQYF. The CDR3 coding sequence is TGCGCCAGCAGCGGGACCGGGACAGGGGGTAGCGAGCAGTACTTC.

J is TRBJ2-7 and V is TRBV3-1 (or the pseudogene TRBV3-2); D ambiguous. Germline-derived CDR1 and CDR2 are LGHDT and YNNKEL (reference sequence). This CDR3 has 14 amino acids. V shed 1 base and J shed 0 bases, with 7 bases lying between them. The CDR3 coding sequence is TGTGCCAGCAGCCAAGGCACTCCCTCCTACGAGCAGTACTTC. It codes for CASSQGTPSYEQYF.

Only a few counts were recorded for this clone. The chain employs TRBV5-1 and TRBJ2-2; no definite D call. The CDR3 has 13 amino acids. Germline lookup yields CDR1 SGHRS and CDR2 YFSETQ. Trimming left V 4 bases short and J 5 bases short, with 9 bases between. The DNA of the CDR3 is TGCGCCAGCAGCCACTCTCGGACCGGGGAGCTGTTTTTT. It is translated as CASSHSRTGELFF.

This clone was seen just once. The V call is TRBV7-8, the J call TRBJ1-1; unclear D gene. The CDR3 contains 14 residues. Germline V gene sequence: CDR1 SGHVS, CDR2 FQNEAQ. V gave up 2 bases and J gave up 0 bases, with 7 bases separating them. CDR3: CASSLQQLNTEAFF. In DNA, the CDR3 is TGTGCCAGCAGCTTACAACAGTTGAACACTGAAGCTTTCTTT.

The chain is built from TRBV3-1 (or the pseudogene TRBV3-2) and TRBJ2-3; D perhaps matches TRBD2 (6 bases). CDR3 size: 14 residues. The V and J ends lost 4 bases and 6 bases respectively, with 14 bases between them. Germline V gene data show CDR1 as LGHDT and CDR2 as YNNKEL (reference sequence). The CDR3 loop is CASSPRDFLDTQYF. CDR3 nucleotides: TGTGCCAGCAGCCCGCGGGACTTTCTGGATACGCAGTATTTT.

The chain uses TRBV10-3 and TRBJ2-3; possibly TRBD2 for D (6 bases). CDR1 ENHRY and CDR2 SYGVKD come from the germline V gene. The V gene lost 4 bases and the J gene lost 2 bases, with 16 bases spanning the gap. CDR3 length: 16 residues. CDR3 bases: TGTGCCATCAGTGCGGTGGGAGGAGGGCCCACAGATACGCAGTATTTT. Translation gives CAISAVGGGPTDTQYF.

A few counts support this clone. This chain links TRBV27 with TRBJ1-5; 7 nucleotides align to TRBD1. CDR1 and CDR2 from the germline V gene are MNHEY and SMNVEV (reference sequence). Losses at the gene ends were 11 bases for V and 6 bases for J; bases not matched to a gene: 16. CDR3 size: 15 residues. CDR3 region: CAAGARGRAGQPQHF. For the CDR3, the DNA is TGTGCCGCCGGTGCGAGGGGGCGCGCGGGTCAGCCCCAGCATTTT.